This T cell receptor (beta chain) was captured in a study of blood T cell repertoires in COVID-19. Study at large: Samples came from the United States, Italy and Spain, spanning acute and convalescent COVID-19. Sample material is recorded as cDNA or gDNA derived from T cells, B-cell-depleted T cells, or PBMCs.

Original methodology: From reference gene primer amplification, estimates of nucleated cell counts were derived. Sequencing was performed with immunoSEQ multiplex PCR; in TCRdb, only in-frame clones are kept and a portion is missing. V and J calls and clone size follow that table, whereas D and trimming were derived from the DNA. There are 250,000 to 300,000 clones in the sample; 85% to 90% occur only once, and around 10% lies in the top ten. This clone was counted once. The Seattle patients joined while their infection was active and were tracked longitudinally afterward. V was clipped by 3 bases and J by 2 bases, with 13 bases between them. This CDR3 contains 16 residues. In germline, CDR1 is SGHNT, CDR2 YENEEA.

The source of this sequence is a woman in her twenties or thirties with COVID-19, enrolled during active disease. The sequenced material came from peripheral blood. The rearrangement joins TRBV11-3 to TRBJ2-2; D unclear. The CDR3 nucleotides read TGTGCCAGCAGCTTGGGCGCTGGGCCCAACACCGGGGAGCTGTTTTTT. Translation: CASSLGAGPNTGELFF.